The clone carrying this T cell receptor (beta chain) came up a few times. The method was immunoSEQ multiplex PCR; TCRdb's version includes in-frame clones alone and lacks a portion of them. Among about 100,000 clones listed, 75% to 90% were seen once. This sample was taken from a study of OX40 agonist ivuxolimab in advanced cancers. With 5 bases removed from V and 5 bases from J, the gap between germline ends came to 15 bases. The CDR3 is made up of 14 amino acids. Germline values: CDR1 MDHEN, CDR2 SYDVKM. The source was CD4+ or CD8+ T cells sorted from blood, collected in a trial of the OX40 agonist ivuxolimab. This clonotype was sampled from an adult with an advanced solid tumor such as melanoma, head and neck, liver or kidney cancer. The chain has TRBV28 and TRBJ1-1, with D unclear. The CDR3 DNA follows: TGTGCCAGCAGTCCACATCATGAGGGAACTGAAGCTTTCTTT. Translated, it gives CASSPHHEGTEAFF.